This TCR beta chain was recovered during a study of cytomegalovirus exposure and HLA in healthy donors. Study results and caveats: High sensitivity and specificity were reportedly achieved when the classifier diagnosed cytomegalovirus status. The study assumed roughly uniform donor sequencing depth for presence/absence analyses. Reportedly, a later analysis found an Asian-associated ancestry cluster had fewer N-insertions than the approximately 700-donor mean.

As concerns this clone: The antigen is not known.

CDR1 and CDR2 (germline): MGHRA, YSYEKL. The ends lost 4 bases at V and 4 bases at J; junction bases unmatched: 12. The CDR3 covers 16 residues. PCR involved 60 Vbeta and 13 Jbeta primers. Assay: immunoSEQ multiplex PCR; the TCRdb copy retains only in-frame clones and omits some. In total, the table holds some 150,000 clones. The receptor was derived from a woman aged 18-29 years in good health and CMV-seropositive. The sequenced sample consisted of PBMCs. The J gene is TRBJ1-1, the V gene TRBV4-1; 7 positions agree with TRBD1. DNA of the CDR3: TGCGCCAGCAGCCTTGTAAGGGGCCAGGGGGTCACTGAAGCTTTCTTT. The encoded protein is CASSLVRGQGVTEAFF.